What follows describes a single T cell receptor (beta chain). The antigen is undetermined. CDR1 is SGHRS and CDR2 is YFSETQ in the germline V gene. The V gene lost 0 bases and the J gene lost 1 base, with 22 bases spanning the gap. The CDR3 totals 19 residues. The data were produced by immunoSEQ multiplex PCR, yet TCRdb's version contains in-frame clones alone and is incomplete. Here the sample spans fewer than 15,000 clones, around 74% being singletons. This record comes from a study of neoadjuvant anti-PD-1 for oral cavity cancer. Study-wide results and limits: Higher pretreatment Treg/Th17 ratios tracked higher pretreatment blood clonality.

Time point: after neoadjuvant nivolumab, at surgical resection. The chain combines TRBV5-1 with TRBJ1-1; the D is unclear. The specimen comprised PBMCs, sampled after nivolumab (anti-PD-1) treatment. This clonotype originated in a person aged 35 to 85 with oral cavity squamous cell carcinoma. This CDR3 reads CASSLAYSRSQRSNTEAFF. In nucleotides, the CDR3 is TGCGCCAGCAGCTTGGCCTACTCCAGGTCGCAGCGGTCGAACACTGAAGCTTTCTTT. The complete variable domain, with remaining parts taken from reference TRBV5-1 and TRBJ1-1, reads KAGVTQTPRYLIKTRGQQVTLSCSPISGHRSVSWYQQTPGQGLQFLFEYFSETQRNKGNFPGRFSGRQFSNSRSEMNVSTLELGDSALYLCASSLAYSRSQRSNTEAFFGQGTRLTVV.